This entry features one TCR beta chain sequence. Its target is not known. The data are from a study of somatic mutations in cytotoxic T cells in rheumatoid arthritis. The wider study: T-cell populations stained with V beta antibodies were in some cases flow-sorted at nearly 100% purity, including V beta1+ cells that were sequenced for TCRB. Study-level points and caveats: Which antigens the expanded CD8+ clones targeted was unknown.

Magnetic beads with positive selection isolated CD4+ and CD8+ fractions, whose purity was verified by flow cytometry. Trimming pared 3 bases from V and 3 bases from J, leaving 9 bases between. Per the germline V gene, CDR1 is LNHDA and CDR2 is SQIVND (reference sequence). CDR3 size: 15 residues. Here immunoSEQ multiplex PCR was the method, and the copy in TCRdb shows in-frame clones only, minus some. There are tens of thousands of clones in the sample; 85% to 90% occur only once, and 18% lies in the top ten. This clonotype originated in a woman aged 45-65 years in good health. V usage is TRBV19 and J usage is TRBJ1-6, with D uncertain. The sample was CD8+ T cells sorted from blood. CDR3 nucleotide sequence: TGTGCCAGTAGTATCGTAACAGTCTATAATTCACCCCTCCACTTT. Translating it yields CASSIVTVYNSPLHF.